This is a list of T cell receptor beta chains from one sample in a study of cytomegalovirus exposure and HLA in healthy donors. TCRdb keeps only in-frame clones here, not all; method: immunoSEQ multiplex PCR. The sample lists 180,000 or so clones; 80% were seen once. The sequenced sample consisted of PBMCs. All receptors derive from a woman in her twenties or thirties in good health and CMV-seronegative. The CDR3 runs from the conserved cysteine through the conserved F or W. D genes are given only for firm matches. Expanded clones are given a class, and other clones once, few, many or no size at all.

cdr3_nt: TGTGCCTGGAGCGATATGAGGGCGGGGGAGCAGTACTTC
cdr3_aa: CAWSDMRAGEQYF
v_call: TRBV30
clone_size: once
j_call: TRBJ2-7
d_call: NA

cdr3_nt: TGTGCCAGCAGTCCCACAGGGAACTATGGCTACACCTTC
cdr3_aa: CASSPTGNYGYTF
v_call: TRBV6-5
clone_size: NA
j_call: TRBJ1-2
d_call: NA

cdr3_nt: TGTGCCAGCAGCTCGGGGGGGGCGCGGGGTGAAAAACTGTTTTTT
cdr3_aa: CASSSGGARGEKLFF
v_call: TRBV7-8
clone_size: NA
j_call: TRBJ1-4
d_call: NA

cdr3_nt: TGCAGCATGGACGGGGGCACAGATACGCAGTATTTT
cdr3_aa: CSMDGGTDTQYF
v_call: TRBV29-1
clone_size: NA
j_call: TRBJ2-3
d_call: NA

cdr3_nt: TGTGCCAGCAGCTTCTCTGTCGGGTCGTTGGGCACTGAAGCTTTCTTT
cdr3_aa: CASSFSVGSLGTEAFF
v_call: TRBV5-8
clone_size: NA
j_call: TRBJ1-1
d_call: NA

cdr3_nt: TGCGCCAGCAGGCTTGAGACAGGGGAGACCGGGGAGCTGTTTTTT
cdr3_aa: CASRLETGETGELFF
v_call: TRBV10-2
clone_size: NA
j_call: TRBJ2-2
d_call: TRBD1

cdr3_nt: TGCGCCAGCGGAGGGCGGGGGGGGGCTACAGATACGCAGTATTTT
cdr3_aa: CASGGRGGATDTQYF
v_call: TRBV5-1
clone_size: NA
j_call: TRBJ2-3
d_call: TRBD2

cdr3_nt: TGTGCCACCAGACAGAGCTCTGGAAACACCATATATTTT
cdr3_aa: CATRQSSGNTIYF
v_call: TRBV6-1
clone_size: NA
j_call: TRBJ1-3
d_call: NA

cdr3_nt: TGCGCCAGCACAACAGGGGGCTTTAATTCACCCCTCCACTTT
cdr3_aa: CASTTGGFNSPLHF
v_call: TRBV10-2
clone_size: few
j_call: TRBJ1-6
d_call: TRBD1

cdr3_nt: TGTGCCAGCAGCCCGCCGGGACAGGGGATATCCGGGGAGCTGTTTTTT
cdr3_aa: CASSPPGQGISGELFF
v_call: TRBV5-4
clone_size: NA
j_call: TRBJ2-2
d_call: TRBD1

cdr3_nt: TGTGCCAGCAGCTTGGGTAGGGGCCAGAGAAGCTCCTACGAGCAGTACTTC
cdr3_aa: CASSLGRGQRSSYEQYF
v_call: TRBV5-4
clone_size: few
j_call: TRBJ2-7
d_call: NA

cdr3_nt: TGTGCCAGCAGCGTAGGGGCAGGGTACCCCTACGAGCAGTACTTC
cdr3_aa: CASSVGAGYPYEQYF
v_call: TRBV9
clone_size: NA
j_call: TRBJ2-7
d_call: NA

cdr3_nt: TGTGCCAGCAGTTTTCTATACCAGGGTAGGAGCACTGAAGCTTTCTTT
cdr3_aa: CASSFLYQGRSTEAFF
v_call: TRBV27
clone_size: NA
j_call: TRBJ1-1
d_call: NA

cdr3_nt: TGTGCCAGCAGCCAAGAAGGGCCAGGGGTCGGCTACACCTTC
cdr3_aa: CASSQEGPGVGYTF
v_call: TRBV4-2
clone_size: once
j_call: TRBJ1-2
d_call: NA

cdr3_nt: TGCGCCAGCAGGGACGGGACTGCCTTGGAAGAGACCCAGTACTTC
cdr3_aa: CASRDGTALEETQYF
v_call: TRBV5-1
clone_size: NA
j_call: TRBJ2-5
d_call: NA

cdr3_nt: TGTGCCAGCAGTTCCATCCGGGGTGGGACACCTAATCAGCCCCAGCATTTT
cdr3_aa: CASSSIRGGTPNQPQHF
v_call: TRBV27
clone_size: NA
j_call: TRBJ1-5
d_call: NA

cdr3_nt: TGTGCCAGCAGTTATAGCGGGGGGGGGACGCAAGAGACCCAGTACTTC
cdr3_aa: CASSYSGGGTQETQYF
v_call: TRBV6-6
clone_size: few
j_call: TRBJ2-5
d_call: TRBD2

cdr3_nt: TGTGCCAGCAGTGACCTAGCCGGGACAGAGAATGAAAAACTGTTTTTT
cdr3_aa: CASSDLAGTENEKLFF
v_call: TRBV6-1
clone_size: NA
j_call: TRBJ1-4
d_call: TRBD1

cdr3_nt: TGTGCCAGCAGCTCTAGCGGGGGGGTCAGCACCGGGGAGCTGTTTTTT
cdr3_aa: CASSSSGGVSTGELFF
v_call: TRBV7-9
clone_size: once
j_call: TRBJ2-2
d_call: TRBD2

cdr3_nt: TGCGCCAGCAGCCAAACGAGTGAGGGAAACACCATATATTTT
cdr3_aa: CASSQTSEGNTIYF
v_call: TRBV4-3
clone_size: few
j_call: TRBJ1-3
d_call: NA

cdr3_nt: TGTGCCAGCAGTTACTCCCGGGGGGAGGTAGATACGCAGTATTTT
cdr3_aa: CASSYSRGEVDTQYF
v_call: TRBV6-6
clone_size: NA
j_call: TRBJ2-3
d_call: TRBD2

cdr3_nt: TGTGCCTGGAGTCAGATTGAAGCTTTCTTT
cdr3_aa: CAWSQIEAFF
v_call: TRBV30
clone_size: NA
j_call: TRBJ1-1
d_call: NA

cdr3_nt: TGTGCTAGTGCCCCTGGAGGGACAGGGGGATCACCCCTCCACTTT
cdr3_aa: CASAPGGTGGSPLHF
v_call: TRBV12-5
clone_size: NA
j_call: TRBJ1-6
d_call: TRBD1

cdr3_nt: TGTGCCTGGAGGGTGGACAGGGCAACTGAAGCTTTCTTT
cdr3_aa: CAWRVDRATEAFF
v_call: TRBV30
clone_size: NA
j_call: TRBJ1-1
d_call: TRBD1

cdr3_nt: TGCGCCAGCAGCCAAGATCAGGGGAACTATGGCTACACCTTC
cdr3_aa: CASSQDQGNYGYTF
v_call: TRBV4-3
clone_size: NA
j_call: TRBJ1-2
d_call: NA

cdr3_nt: TGTGCCAGCAGCGTTGCGGGGGGACCCTCCTACGAGCAGTACTTC
cdr3_aa: CASSVAGGPSYEQYF
v_call: TRBV7-3
clone_size: NA
j_call: TRBJ2-7
d_call: TRBD2

cdr3_nt: TGCGCCAGCAGAAGCGGGAGGCTCTCTGGGGCCAACGTCCTGACTTTC
cdr3_aa: CASRSGRLSGANVLTF
v_call: TRBV5-1
clone_size: NA
j_call: TRBJ2-6
d_call: TRBD2

cdr3_nt: TGTGCCAGCAGCCTAGGGGACAGGGCCGAAAAACTGTTTTTT
cdr3_aa: CASSLGDRAEKLFF
v_call: TRBV7-9
clone_size: NA
j_call: TRBJ1-4
d_call: TRBD1

cdr3_nt: TGTGCCAGCAGCTTAGTCGGCACAGATACGCAGTATTTT
cdr3_aa: CASSLVGTDTQYF
v_call: TRBV7-2
clone_size: NA
j_call: TRBJ2-3
d_call: NA

cdr3_nt: TGTGCCAGCAGCTCAGGACTCCACAATGAGCAGTTCTTC
cdr3_aa: CASSSGLHNEQFF
v_call: TRBV7-3
clone_size: once
j_call: TRBJ2-1
d_call: NA

cdr3_nt: TGTGCCAGCTCAATAGGGACAGGGGGCGAATACGAGCAGTACTTC
cdr3_aa: CASSIGTGGEYEQYF
v_call: TRBV18
clone_size: once
j_call: TRBJ2-7
d_call: TRBD1

cdr3_nt: TGTGCCAGCAGCTTACCGCCCTCTGACAGGGGAGGTGAAAAACTGTTTTTT
cdr3_aa: CASSLPPSDRGGEKLFF
v_call: TRBV7-9
clone_size: NA
j_call: TRBJ1-4
d_call: TRBD1

cdr3_nt: TGTGCCAGCAGCCCCCTTGAGGGAAACTATGGCTACACCTTC
cdr3_aa: CASSPLEGNYGYTF
v_call: TRBV4-2
clone_size: few
j_call: TRBJ1-2
d_call: NA

cdr3_nt: TGTGCCAGCAGCTACGGGACTACCACAGATACGCAGTATTTT
cdr3_aa: CASSYGTTTDTQYF
v_call: TRBV7-2
clone_size: NA
j_call: TRBJ2-3
d_call: TRBD2

cdr3_nt: TGTGCCAGTACCGTAGAGCCGTTAGACAGGTGGACCTTCTATGGCTACACCTTC
cdr3_aa: CASTVEPLDRWTFYGYTF
v_call: TRBV19
clone_size: NA
j_call: TRBJ1-2
d_call: NA

cdr3_nt: TGTGCCAGCAGTTCGAGACTAGCGGGGGCCTACAATGAGCAGTTCTTC
cdr3_aa: CASSSRLAGAYNEQFF
v_call: TRBV27
clone_size: NA
j_call: TRBJ2-1
d_call: TRBD2

cdr3_nt: TGCAGCGTCTTTGAGGGGAACACTGAAGCTTTCTTT
cdr3_aa: CSVFEGNTEAFF
v_call: TRBV29-1
clone_size: NA
j_call: TRBJ1-1
d_call: NA

cdr3_nt: TGTGCCAGCAGCCAAGATCTGGGGGCCGCTAACTATGGCTACACCTTC
cdr3_aa: CASSQDLGAANYGYTF
v_call: TRBV14
clone_size: once
j_call: TRBJ1-2
d_call: NA

cdr3_nt: TGCAGTGCTGACCACAGTGATGAAGCTTTCTTT
cdr3_aa: CSADHSDEAFF
v_call: TRBV20-1
clone_size: NA
j_call: TRBJ1-1
d_call: NA

cdr3_nt: TGTGCCAGCAACAAGGGGGAGGGAGGCTACACCTTC
cdr3_aa: CASNKGEGGYTF
v_call: TRBV5-8
clone_size: NA
j_call: TRBJ1-2
d_call: NA

cdr3_nt: TGCGCCAGCAGCTTGCCGCAGCAGAGGGGCTACACCTTC
cdr3_aa: CASSLPQQRGYTF
v_call: TRBV5-1
clone_size: once
j_call: TRBJ1-2
d_call: NA

cdr3_nt: TGTGCCAGCAGCCTAAACCTATACGAGCAGTACTTC
cdr3_aa: CASSLNLYEQYF
v_call: TRBV6-6
clone_size: few
j_call: TRBJ2-7
d_call: NA

cdr3_nt: TGCGCCAGCAGCCAAGAGGGTAGCGGGGGCTTTAAGTTCTTC
cdr3_aa: CASSQEGSGGFKFF
v_call: TRBV4-3
clone_size: NA
j_call: TRBJ2-1
d_call: TRBD2

cdr3_nt: TGTGCCAGCAGCACAATAGCGGGGCCCTCCTACAATGAGCAGTTCTTC
cdr3_aa: CASSTIAGPSYNEQFF
v_call: TRBV7-3
clone_size: NA
j_call: TRBJ2-1
d_call: TRBD2

cdr3_nt: TGTGCCAGCAGCGTAGACCGACTAGACTACGAGCAGTACTTC
cdr3_aa: CASSVDRLDYEQYF
v_call: TRBV9
clone_size: NA
j_call: TRBJ2-7
d_call: NA

cdr3_nt: TGTGCCAGCAGCCAACGCAGAGACTTGAATTACGAGCAGTACTTC
cdr3_aa: CASSQRRDLNYEQYF
v_call: TRBV11-1
clone_size: NA
j_call: TRBJ2-7
d_call: NA

cdr3_nt: TGTGCCACCAGCAGAGTACTAGATTTTTCCTACAATGAGCAGTTCTTC
cdr3_aa: CATSRVLDFSYNEQFF
v_call: TRBV15
clone_size: NA
j_call: TRBJ2-1
d_call: NA

cdr3_nt: TGTGCCAGCAGCCTTCGAACTAGCGGAGACACAGATACGCAGTATTTT
cdr3_aa: CASSLRTSGDTDTQYF
v_call: TRBV11-2
clone_size: NA
j_call: TRBJ2-3
d_call: TRBD2

cdr3_nt: TGTGCCAGCAGCTTGATCGACAGCTCTAGAAACACCATATATTTT
cdr3_aa: CASSLIDSSRNTIYF
v_call: TRBV5-6
clone_size: once
j_call: TRBJ1-3
d_call: NA

cdr3_nt: TGCGCCAGCAGCTGGGACGGGGGGAACACTGAAGCTTTCTTT
cdr3_aa: CASSWDGGNTEAFF
v_call: TRBV5-1
clone_size: few
j_call: TRBJ1-1
d_call: NA

cdr3_nt: TGTGCCAGCAGCGTCGTGGGCGGGGGCCTCTACAATGAGCAGTTCTTC
cdr3_aa: CASSVVGGGLYNEQFF
v_call: TRBV9
clone_size: NA
j_call: TRBJ2-1
d_call: NA

cdr3_nt: TGCGCCAGCAGCTTGGGAGAGGTTGTATCACCCCTCCACTTT
cdr3_aa: CASSLGEVVSPLHF
v_call: TRBV5-1
clone_size: few
j_call: TRBJ1-6
d_call: NA

cdr3_nt: TGTGCCAGCAGCCAAGGGACTAACTACGAGCAGTACTTC
cdr3_aa: CASSQGTNYEQYF
v_call: TRBV5-4
clone_size: NA
j_call: TRBJ2-7
d_call: TRBD2

cdr3_nt: TGTGCCAGCAGCGTAAGAGCAGAGGGTCCCGAGCAGTACTTC
cdr3_aa: CASSVRAEGPEQYF
v_call: TRBV9
clone_size: NA
j_call: TRBJ2-7
d_call: NA

cdr3_nt: TGTGCCAGCAGCGTAGGGAAGGGCAGGGGCCCTAATGGTGAAGCTTTCTTT
cdr3_aa: CASSVGKGRGPNGEAFF
v_call: TRBV9
clone_size: NA
j_call: TRBJ1-1
d_call: NA

cdr3_nt: TGTGCCTGGAGCTCTCTTTACGAGCAGTACTTC
cdr3_aa: CAWSSLYEQYF
v_call: TRBV30
clone_size: once
j_call: TRBJ2-7
d_call: NA